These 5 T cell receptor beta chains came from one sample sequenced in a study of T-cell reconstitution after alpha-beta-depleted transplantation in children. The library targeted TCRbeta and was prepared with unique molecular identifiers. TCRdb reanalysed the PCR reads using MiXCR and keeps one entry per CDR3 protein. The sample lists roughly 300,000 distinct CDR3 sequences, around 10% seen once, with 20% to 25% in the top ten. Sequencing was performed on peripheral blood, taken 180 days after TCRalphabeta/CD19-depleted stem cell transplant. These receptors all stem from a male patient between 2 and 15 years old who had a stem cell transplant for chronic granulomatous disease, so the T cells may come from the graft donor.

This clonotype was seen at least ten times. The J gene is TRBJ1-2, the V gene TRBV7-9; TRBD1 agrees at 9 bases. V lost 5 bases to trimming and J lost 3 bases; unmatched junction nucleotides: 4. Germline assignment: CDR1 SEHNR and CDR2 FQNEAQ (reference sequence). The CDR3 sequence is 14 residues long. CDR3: CASSRDREDYGYTF. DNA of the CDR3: TGTGCCAGCAGCCGGGACAGGGAGGACTATGGCTACACCTTC.

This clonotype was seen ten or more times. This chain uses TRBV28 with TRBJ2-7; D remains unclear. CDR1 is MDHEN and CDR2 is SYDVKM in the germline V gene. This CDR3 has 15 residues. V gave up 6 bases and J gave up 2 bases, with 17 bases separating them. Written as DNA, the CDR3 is TGTGCCAGCAGACCGGCCCTTATCGGTACCTACGAGCAGTACTTC. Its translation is CASRPALIGTYEQYF.

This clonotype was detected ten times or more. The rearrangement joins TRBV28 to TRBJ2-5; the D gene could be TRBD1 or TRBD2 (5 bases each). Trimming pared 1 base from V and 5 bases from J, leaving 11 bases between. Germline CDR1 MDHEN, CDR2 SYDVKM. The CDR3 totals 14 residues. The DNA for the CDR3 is TGTGCCAGCAGTTTATTCACCCGGGACGAGACCCAGTACTTC. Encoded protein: CASSLFTRDETQYF. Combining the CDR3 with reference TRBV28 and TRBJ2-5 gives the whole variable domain DVKVTQSSRYLVKRTGEKVFLECVQDMDHENMFWYRQDPGLGLRLIYFSYDVKMKEKGDIPEGYSVSREKKERFSLILESASTNQTSMYLCASSLFTRDETQYFGPGTRLLVL.

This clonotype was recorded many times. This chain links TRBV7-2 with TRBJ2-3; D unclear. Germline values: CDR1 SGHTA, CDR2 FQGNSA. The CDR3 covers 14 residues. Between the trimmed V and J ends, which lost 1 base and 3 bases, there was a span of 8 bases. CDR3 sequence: CASSLGLETDTQYF. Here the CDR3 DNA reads TGTGCCAGCAGCTTAGGACTCGAGACAGATACGCAGTATTTT.

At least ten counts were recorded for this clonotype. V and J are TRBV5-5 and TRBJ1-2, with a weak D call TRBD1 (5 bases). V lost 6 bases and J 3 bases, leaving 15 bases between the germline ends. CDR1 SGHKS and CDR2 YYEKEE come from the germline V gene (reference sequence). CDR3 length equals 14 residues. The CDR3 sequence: CASTALGLDYGYTF. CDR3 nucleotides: TGTGCCAGCACCGCCTTGGGGCTGGACTATGGCTACACCTTC.